Each of the 23 T cell receptor beta chains below was sequenced from the same sample in a study of Ad26.COV2.S vaccination and SARS-CoV-2 variants. Sequencing was performed with immunoSEQ multiplex PCR; in TCRdb, only in-frame clones are kept and a portion is missing. This sample has about 350,000 clones; 88% occur once, and the top ten carry 6.4%. Treatment denoted: 15 to 20 received Ad26.COV2.S at low or high dose, single or two shots; about 5 received placebo; per-sample allocation not given. Samples came from day 63 after the first vaccine or placebo injection. The sample was peripheral blood, taken in a trial of Ad26.COV2.S vaccine versus placebo. The receptors here all came from a person between 18 and 59 years old who received the Ad26.COV2.S COVID-19 vaccine or a placebo.

This clone was counted a single time. The CDR3 spells CSAGGTSGSYSGANVLTF. DNA for the CDR3: TGCAGCGCAGGGGGGACTAGCGGGAGTTACTCTGGGGCCAACGTCCTGACTTTC. The chain couples TRBV29-1 to TRBJ2-6; 14 bases align to TRBD2. Germline V CDR1 and CDR2: SQVTM, ANQGSEA. The trim removed 7 bases at V and 0 bases at J, leaving 8 bases unmatched. The CDR3 has 18 amino acids.

This chain uses TRBV5-4 with TRBJ2-7; D is possibly TRBD1 (6 bases). CDR3 length: 12 residues. Germline loops: CDR1 SGHNT, CDR2 YYREEE (reference sequence). V gave up 4 bases and J gave up 6 bases, with 11 bases separating them. CDR3: CASSVLRGEQYF. DNA of the CDR3: TGTGCCAGCAGCGTTCTCAGGGGCGAGCAGTACTTC. The whole variable domain, remainder taken from reference TRBV5-4 and TRBJ2-7, is ETGVTQSPTHLIKTRGQQVTLRCSSQSGHNTVSWYQQALGQGPQFIFQYYREEENGRGNFPPRFSGLQFPNYSSELNVNALELDDSALYLCASSVLRGEQYFGPGTRLTVT.

The rearrangement uses TRBV7-2 and TRBJ1-4; 8 bases agree with TRBD1. The CDR3 spans 14 residues. Trimming cost V 4 bases and J 3 bases; bases outside gene matches: 1. Per germline, CDR1 SGHTA and CDR2 FQGNSA. The CDR3 bases are TGTGCCAGCAGCTCACAGGGGGCTAATGAAAAACTGTTTTTT. As protein: CASSSQGANEKLFF.

The chain couples TRBV7-2 to TRBJ2-5, with D possibly matching TRBD1 (5 bases). V was clipped by 6 bases and J by 2 bases, with 16 bases between them. This CDR3 has 15 residues. CDR1 and CDR2 (germline): SGHTA, FQGNSA. The CDR3 DNA follows: TGTGCCAGCAGTACCGCCGGACAAAGACAAGAGACCCAGTACTTC. As protein: CASSTAGQRQETQYF.

This clone was picked up one time. V is TRBV6-5 and J is TRBJ2-1, with D possibly being TRBD1 (8 bases). Trimming pared 5 bases from V and 2 bases from J, leaving 13 bases between. The CDR3 has 15 residues. Per germline, CDR1 MNHEY and CDR2 SVGAGI. CDR3 nucleotide sequence: TGTGCCAGCAGTCGCACAGGGGGGGCCTACAATGAGCAGTTCTTC. Encoded protein: CASSRTGGAYNEQFF.

The V gene is TRBV30, the J gene TRBJ2-7; either TRBD1 or TRBD2 may supply D (5 bases each). The CDR3 consists of 15 residues. V dropped 8 bases and J dropped 5 bases, with 25 bases sitting between them. Germline V gives CDR1 GTSNPN, CDR2 SVGIG (reference sequence). The CDR3 region has the DNA TGTGCCGCGAGACTTAGGGACCGCGGGCGGGACGAGCAGTACTTC. This gives the protein CAARLRDRGRDEQYF.

A note on this clone: Other DNA sequences in the sample encode the same CDR3. J is TRBJ2-2 and V is TRBV5-4; no firm D call. CDR3 size: 12 residues. Trimming removed 5 bases from V and 5 bases from J, with 7 bases in between. CDR1 is SGHNT, CDR2 YYREEE, per germline (reference sequence). CDR3 sequence: CASSFGTGELFF. DNA of the CDR3: TGTGCCAGCAGTTTCGGAACCGGGGAGCTGTTTTTT.

Points on this clone: The limits of the CDR3 on the DNA are not certain, so only TCRdb's listed CDR3 is given. This chain uses TRBV2 with TRBJ2-3; TRBD2 is the table's D call, not checked against the DNA. Germline V gene data show CDR1 as SNHLY and CDR2 as FYNNEI. The CDR3 totals 17 residues, both ends included. The CDR3 sequence: CASSILGGGPRTDTQYF.

The rearrangement uses TRBV19 and TRBJ2-3, with 10 bases that match TRBD2. The CDR3 runs to 15 residues. CDR1 and CDR2 (germline): LNHDA, SQIVND (reference sequence). V gave up 2 bases and J gave up 8 bases; unmatched junction bases: 7. The CDR3 spells CASSITSGEVGTQYF. The CDR3 DNA sequence: TGTGCCAGTAGTATAACTAGCGGGGAGGTTGGTACGCAGTATTTT.

The rearrangement uses TRBV2 and TRBJ2-1; 8 bases align to TRBD2. Germline assignment: CDR1 SNHLY and CDR2 FYNNEI. After removal of 7 bases from V and 15 bases from J, the junction contained 14 bases not matched to a gene. This CDR3 comprises 13 residues. CDR3 bases: TGTGCCAGCACCCCGGGGGAGCGGGGGCCTAGGTTCTTC. Translating it yields CASTPGERGPRFF.

The chain joins TRBV5-1 to TRBJ1-5; the match to TRBD1 covers 8 bases. The CDR3 consists of 16 residues. CDR1 and CDR2 from the germline V gene are SGHRS and YFSETQ. J lost 4 bases, V lost 4 bases, and 10 bases had no gene match. The DNA of the CDR3 is TGCGCCAGCAGCGCTGCAGGGGGCGGAATGAATCAGCCCCAGCATTTT. Protein: CASSAAGGGMNQPQHF.

As DNA, the CDR3 is TGTGCCAGCAGCCAAGATACAGAGACCCAGTACTTC. Translating it yields CASSQDTETQYF. The J gene is TRBJ2-5, the V gene TRBV4-2; no definite D call. The CDR3 is 12 residues long. Germline CDR1 and CDR2: LGHNA and YNFKEQ. With 0 bases removed from V and 4 bases from J, the gap between germline ends came to 3 bases.

V usage is TRBV6-1 and J usage is TRBJ1-4, with no clear D. The germline CDR1 and CDR2 sequences are MNHNS and SASEGT. The CDR3 sequence is 12 residues long. V was clipped by 1 base and J by 8 bases, with 5 bases between them. Here the CDR3 reads CASSEVREKLFF. The CDR3, as DNA: TGTGCCAGCAGTGAAGTGAGGGAAAAACTGTTTTTT.

The chain recombines TRBV6-6 with TRBJ1-5; the D gene is possibly TRBD1 (5 bases). The V gene's germline CDR1 is MNHNY and CDR2 SVGAGI (reference sequence). The CDR3 totals 16 residues. V lost 5 bases to trimming and J lost 5 bases, with 19 bases between them. The DNA for the CDR3 is TGTGCCAGCAGTCAAAGATTATATTGGGGCTATCAGCCCCAGCATTTT. This translates into CASSQRLYWGYQPQHF.

With respect to this clone: The sample holds other DNA sequences that translate to the same CDR3. The chain links TRBV10-3 to TRBJ2-2; D is uncertain. The germline V gene encodes CDR1 ENHRY and CDR2 SYGVKD. The CDR3 length is 11 residues. V lost 6 bases and J 2 bases, leaving 1 base between the germline ends. The CDR3, as DNA: TGTGCCATCAGAAACACCGGGGAGCTGTTTTTT. It translates to CAIRNTGELFF.

The V gene is TRBV12-3 or TRBV12-4, the J gene TRBJ2-5; perhaps TRBD2 as D (5 bases). The CDR3 runs 12 residues. V was trimmed by 2 bases and J by 5 bases, leaving 6 bases between them. For the CDR3, the DNA is TGTGCCAGCAGTTTAAAGCGGGAGACCCAGTACTTC. Its protein is CASSLKRETQYF.

This chain connects TRBV30 to TRBJ2-3, with no clear D. Trimming stripped 3 bases from V and 0 bases from J, with 13 bases between. The CDR3 spans 15 residues. CDR1 GTSNPN and CDR2 SVGIG come from the germline V gene (reference sequence). CDR3 loop: CAWSLLAVSTDTQYF. For the CDR3, the DNA is TGTGCCTGGAGCCTCCTCGCGGTGAGCACAGATACGCAGTATTTT.

This chain links TRBV7-2 with TRBJ2-5; D may correspond to TRBD1 or TRBD2 (6 bases each). The germline V gene encodes CDR1 SGHTA and CDR2 FQGNSA. This CDR3 is 14 amino acids long. With 6 bases removed from V and 5 bases from J, the gap between germline ends came to 16 bases. This chain's CDR3 is CASSQIGGRETQYF. In DNA form, the CDR3 reads TGTGCCAGCAGTCAGATCGGGGGCCGGGAGACCCAGTACTTC.

The chain uses TRBV11-3 and TRBJ2-7; D may be TRBD2 (6 bases). Trimming removed 6 bases from V and 7 bases from J, with 13 bases in between. The CDR3 totals 12 residues. Germline V gene lookup returns CDR1 SGHNT and CDR2 YENEEA. The CDR3 sequence is CASSRDSGEQYF. Here the CDR3 DNA reads TGTGCCAGCAGTCGGGACTCCGGGGAGCAGTACTTC.

The chain carries TRBV14 and TRBJ2-2; TRBD1 agrees at 8 bases. The CDR3 spans 17 residues. The germline V gene encodes CDR1 SGHDN and CDR2 FVKESK. Losses at the gene ends were 5 bases for V and 2 bases for J; bases not matched to a gene: 10. The CDR3 spells CASSSLQGETNTGELFF. DNA for the CDR3: TGTGCCAGCAGCTCCTTACAGGGGGAGACAAACACCGGGGAGCTGTTTTTT.

This clone was seen just once. The chain carries TRBV4-3 and TRBJ1-2, with D perhaps matching TRBD1 (6 bases). The CDR3 consists of 16 residues. V lost 0 bases, J lost 3 bases, and 14 bases lay in between. In germline, CDR1 is LGHNA, CDR2 YSLEER. CDR3 in amino acids: CASSQEGAGEDYGYTF. For the CDR3, the DNA is TGCGCCAGCAGCCAAGAAGGCGCAGGGGAGGACTATGGCTACACCTTC.

This clone was observed once. The J gene is TRBJ2-7, the V gene TRBV20-1, with a weak D call TRBD1 (6 bases). The germline gives CDR1 DFQATT, CDR2 SNEGSKA (reference sequence). There are 13 residues in the CDR3. V was shortened by 3 bases and J by 2 bases, with 11 bases between the two germline ends. The chain's CDR3 is CSASAGVTYEQYF. As DNA, the CDR3 is TGCAGTGCTAGTGCAGGGGTCACCTACGAGCAGTACTTC.

The gene calls are TRBV27 and TRBJ1-4, with D perhaps TRBD1 (5 bases). The length of the CDR3 is 13 residues. Germline V lookup: CDR1 MNHEY, CDR2 SMNVEV (reference sequence). V was trimmed by 8 bases and J by 4 bases, leaving 11 bases between them. The CDR3 nucleotides read TGTGCCAGCCGTCCGGGGGGTAATGAAAAACTGTTTTTT. The encoded protein is CASRPGGNEKLFF. The whole variable domain, remainder taken from reference TRBV27 and TRBJ1-4, is EAQVTQNPRYLITVTGKKLTVTCSQNMNHEYMSWYRQDPGLGLRQIYYSMNVEVTDKGDVPEGYKVSRKEKRNFPLILESPSPNQTSLYFCASRPGGNEKLFFGSGTQLSVL.